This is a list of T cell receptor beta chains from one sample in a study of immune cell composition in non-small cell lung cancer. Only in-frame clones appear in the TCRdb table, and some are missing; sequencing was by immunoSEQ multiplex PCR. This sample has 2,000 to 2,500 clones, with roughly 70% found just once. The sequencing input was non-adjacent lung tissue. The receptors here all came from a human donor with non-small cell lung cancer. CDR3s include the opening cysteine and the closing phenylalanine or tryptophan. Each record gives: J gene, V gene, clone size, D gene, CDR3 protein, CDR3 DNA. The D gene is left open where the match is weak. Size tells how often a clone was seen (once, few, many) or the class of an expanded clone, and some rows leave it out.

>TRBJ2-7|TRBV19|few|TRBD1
CASSIAGGQDEQYF
TGTGCCAGTAGTATAGCAGGGGGCCAAGACGAGCAGTACTTC
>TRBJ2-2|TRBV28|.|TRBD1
CASSRTGFLTGELFF
TGTGCCAGCAGTCGGACAGGGTTTTTAACCGGGGAGCTGTTTTTT
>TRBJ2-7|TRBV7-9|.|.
CASSVAGWDSNSYEQYF
TGTGCCAGCAGCGTCGCGGGTTGGGACTCTAACTCCTACGAGCAGTACTTC
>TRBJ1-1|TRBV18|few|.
CASSLGQGSEAFF
TGTGCCAGCTCACTAGGACAAGGTAGTGAAGCTTTCTTT
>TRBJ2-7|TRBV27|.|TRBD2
CASSWETSGRNEQYF
TGTGCCAGCAGTTGGGAGACTAGCGGGAGAAACGAGCAGTACTTC
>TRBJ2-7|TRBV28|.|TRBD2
CASSYVAGSTYEQYF
TGTGCCAGCAGTTATGTAGCGGGATCCACCTACGAGCAGTACTTC
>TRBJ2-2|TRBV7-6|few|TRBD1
CASSFTGAGELFF
TGTGCCAGCAGCTTCACAGGGGCCGGGGAGCTGTTTTTT
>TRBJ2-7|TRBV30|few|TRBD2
CAWSWEGEQYF
TGTGCCTGGAGTTGGGAGGGCGAGCAGTACTTC
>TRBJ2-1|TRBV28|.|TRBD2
CASSATLAGGPYEQFF
TGTGCCAGCAGTGCCACCCTAGCGGGAGGGCCCTATGAGCAGTTCTTC
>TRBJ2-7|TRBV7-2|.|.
CASSPAGTRSVREQYF
TGTGCCAGCAGTCCCGCGGGGACGAGATCAGTGAGGGAGCAGTACTTC
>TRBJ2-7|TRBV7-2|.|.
CASSSQKAGEQYF
TGTGCCAGCAGCTCGCAAAAGGCGGGCGAGCAGTACTTC
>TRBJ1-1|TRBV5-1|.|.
CASSSQVMNTEAFF
TGCGCCAGCAGCAGCCAAGTAATGAACACTGAAGCTTTCTTT
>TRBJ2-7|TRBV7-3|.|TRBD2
CASSPTGAGDEQYF
TGTGCCAGCAGCCCCACCGGGGCGGGAGACGAGCAGTACTTC
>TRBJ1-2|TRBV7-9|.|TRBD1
CASSLGPRQGSVGYTF
TGTGCCAGCAGCTTAGGGCCTCGACAGGGGAGTGTTGGCTACACCTTC
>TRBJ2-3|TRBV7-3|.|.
CASSHSTQGDTQYF
TGTGCCAGCAGCCATTCAACACAGGGTGATACGCAGTATTTT
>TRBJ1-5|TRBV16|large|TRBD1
CASSLDRGQPQHF
TGTGCCAGCAGCCTTGACAGGGGTCAGCCCCAGCATTTT
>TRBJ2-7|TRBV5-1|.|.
CASSSPREEQYF
TGCGCCAGCAGCTCCCCCCGGGAAGAGCAGTACTTC
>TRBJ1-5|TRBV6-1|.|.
CASSEARVNSSNQPQHF
TGTGCCAGCAGTGAAGCGCGCGTCAATTCTAGCAATCAGCCCCAGCATTTT
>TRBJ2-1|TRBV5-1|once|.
CASSFIPEANEQFF
TGCGCCAGCAGCTTTATCCCGGAGGCTAATGAGCAGTTCTTC
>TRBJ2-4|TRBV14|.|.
CASSPDIVQNIQYF
TGTGCCAGCAGCCCCGACATCGTCCAAAACATTCAGTACTTC
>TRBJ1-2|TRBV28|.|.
CASSLAQSSGGYTF
TGTGCCAGCAGTTTAGCTCAGAGCTCGGGGGGCTACACCTTC
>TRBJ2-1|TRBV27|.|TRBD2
CASSLTHGGRAYNEQFF
TGTGCCAGCAGTTTAACCCACGGCGGGAGGGCTTACAATGAGCAGTTCTTC
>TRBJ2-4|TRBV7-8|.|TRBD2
CASSSRTSGKGNIQYF
TGTGCCAGCAGCTCCCGGACTAGCGGGAAGGGAAACATTCAGTACTTC
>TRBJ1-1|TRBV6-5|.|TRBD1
CASRPGQGYTEAFF
TGTGCCAGCAGACCCGGACAGGGGTACACTGAAGCTTTCTTT
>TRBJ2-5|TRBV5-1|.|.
CASSPGRVETQYF
TGCGCCAGCTCCCCCGGGCGGGTAGAGACCCAGTACTTC
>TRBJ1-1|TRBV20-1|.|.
CSARKTGEAFF
TGCAGTGCTAGAAAGACAGGTGAAGCTTTCTTT
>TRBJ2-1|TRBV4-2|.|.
CASSQEHLAGYYNEQFF
TGTGCCAGCAGCCAAGAGCACCTGGCGGGATACTACAATGAGCAGTTCTTC
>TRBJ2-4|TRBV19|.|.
CASTGKKNIQYF
TGTGCCAGTACGGGAAAGAAGAACATTCAGTACTTC
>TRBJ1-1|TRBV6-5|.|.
CASSYSRTANTEAFF
TGTGCCAGCAGTTACTCGAGGACAGCGAACACTGAAGCTTTCTTT
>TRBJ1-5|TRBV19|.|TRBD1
CASSRQGRGQPQHF
TGTGCCAGTAGTAGACAGGGAAGAGGGCAGCCCCAGCATTTT
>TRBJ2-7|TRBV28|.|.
CASSHDGLYEQYF
TGTGCCAGCAGTCACGACGGACTCTACGAGCAGTACTTC
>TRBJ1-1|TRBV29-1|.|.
CSVEDIRAPGSDTEAFF
TGCAGCGTTGAAGATATTAGGGCCCCGGGGAGCGACACTGAAGCTTTCTTT
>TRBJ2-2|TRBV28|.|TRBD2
CASCPSAFGLSGGGTGELFF
TGTGCCAGCTGTCCATCCGCCTTCGGACTTTCGGGAGGAGGAACCGGGGAGCTGTTTTTT
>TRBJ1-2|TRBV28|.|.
CASSPPDTSNYGYTF
TGTGCCAGCAGTCCCCCGGACACCTCTAACTATGGCTACACCTTC
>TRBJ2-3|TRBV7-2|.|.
CASSSLGADTQYF
TGTGCCAGCAGCAGCCTAGGGGCCGATACGCAGTATTTT
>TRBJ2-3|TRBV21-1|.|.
CASGLESGSIIDTQYF
TGTGCCAGCGGACTGGAGAGCGGGAGCATCATCGATACGCAGTATTTT
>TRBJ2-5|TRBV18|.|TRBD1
CASSDGQGSQYF
TGTGCCAGCTCAGACGGACAGGGGAGCCAGTACTTC
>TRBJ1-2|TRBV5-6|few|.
CASSLWEGSYGYTF
TGTGCCAGCAGCTTGTGGGAGGGCTCCTATGGCTACACCTTC
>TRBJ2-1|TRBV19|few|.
CASSVFAVSSYNEQFF
TGTGCCAGTAGTGTATTCGCGGTTAGCTCCTACAATGAGCAGTTCTTC
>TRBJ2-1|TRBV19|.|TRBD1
CATTPEGQGAEWQFF
TGTGCCACCACTCCCGAGGGACAGGGGGCGGAGTGGCAGTTCTTC
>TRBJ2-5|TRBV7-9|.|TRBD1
CASNRGLKETQYF
TGTGCCAGTAACAGGGGGCTCAAAGAGACCCAGTACTTC
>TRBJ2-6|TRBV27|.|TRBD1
CASSMTGSSGANVLTF
TGTGCCAGCAGTATGACAGGGAGCTCTGGGGCCAACGTCCTGACTTTC
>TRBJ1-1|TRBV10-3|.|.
CAISEATGNTEAFF
TGTGCCATCAGTGAGGCGACGGGGAACACTGAAGCTTTCTTT
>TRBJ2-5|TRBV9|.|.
CASSVAVGDSETQYF
TGTGCCAGCAGCGTAGCAGTAGGGGACTCCGAGACCCAGTACTTC
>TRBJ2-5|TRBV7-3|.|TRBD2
CASSLSEAGTQETQYF
TGTGCCAGCAGCTTAAGTGAAGCGGGGACCCAAGAGACCCAGTACTTC
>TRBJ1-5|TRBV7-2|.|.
CASSQTGANQPQHF
TGTGCCAGCAGCCAGACAGGCGCGAATCAGCCCCAGCATTTT
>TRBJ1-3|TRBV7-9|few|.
CASSFTGKGNTIYF
TGTGCCAGCAGCTTCACAGGAAAAGGAAACACCATATATTTT
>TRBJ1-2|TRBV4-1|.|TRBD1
CASSQDFGTGGAAGYTF
TGCGCCAGCAGCCAAGATTTCGGGACAGGGGGCGCGGCCGGCTACACCTTC
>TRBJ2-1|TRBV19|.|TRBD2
CASSPPPGTSGSHEQFF
TGTGCCAGTAGTCCACCACCCGGGACTAGCGGGAGTCATGAGCAGTTCTTC